Shown below are 28 T cell receptor beta chains from a single sample sequenced in a study of blood T cell repertoires in COVID-19. Clones were sequenced by immunoSEQ multiplex PCR, and TCRdb holds only the in-frame ones, with some missing. The sample holds some 530,000 clones, roughly nine tenths seen once. Source material: PBMCs or T cells enriched from blood (not recorded which). Source of these receptors: a woman aged 55-75 years who had recovered from COVID-19.

The count of this clone is one. The chain employs TRBV3-1 (or the pseudogene TRBV3-2) and TRBJ2-1, with D tentatively TRBD2 (7 bases). The V end was cut by 1 base, the J end by 13 bases, with 26 bases between. Germline-derived CDR1 and CDR2 are LGHDT and YNNKEL (reference sequence). The length of the CDR3 is 17 residues. The CDR3 sequence is CASSQGVATGVRGGQFF. Written as DNA, the CDR3 is TGTGCCAGCAGCCAAGGGGTCGCGACAGGCGTTCGCGGGGGACAGTTCTTC.

A single count supports this clone. The rearrangement links TRBV28 to TRBJ2-7; 7 positions agree with TRBD1. V was pared by 6 bases and J by 2 bases, with 7 bases of the junction left unmatched. This CDR3 is 14 amino acids long. Germline V CDR1 and CDR2: MDHEN, SYDVKM. DNA of the CDR3: TGTGCCAGCAGCCACAGACAGGGCCCCTACGAGCAGTACGTC. Protein: CASSHRQGPYEQYV.

The J gene is TRBJ2-7, the V gene TRBV18; D might be TRBD1 (6 bases). The CDR3 length is 14 residues. Germline V gives CDR1 KGHSH, CDR2 LQKENI. With 4 bases removed from V and 0 bases from J, the gap between germline ends came to 10 bases. The CDR3 sequence is CASSLGGSSYEQYV. The CDR3 DNA is TGTGCCAGCTCACTAGGGGGTTCCTCCTACGAGCAGTACGTC.

The CDR3 here is CASSYPGLGLDTQYF. DNA for the CDR3: TGTGCCAGCAGTTACCCGGGACTAGGACTGGATACGCAGTATTTT. This chain connects TRBV6-2 or TRBV6-3 to TRBJ2-3, with 8 bases matching TRBD2. Germline CDR1 MNHEY, CDR2 SVGEGT. Trimming took 2 bases from V and 6 from J; bases not matched to a gene: 7. CDR3 length: 15 residues.

This chain uses TRBV15 with TRBJ2-1, with D unresolved. CDR1 is LNHNV, CDR2 YYDKDF, per germline (reference sequence). The CDR3 covers 13 residues. V lost 1 base and J 7 bases, leaving 8 bases between the germline ends. The CDR3: CATSRGQVNEQFF. In DNA form, the CDR3 reads TGTGCCACCAGCAGAGGGCAGGTAAATGAGCAGTTCTTC. Using reference TRBV15 and TRBJ2-1 for the parts outside the CDR3, the full variable domain is DAMVIQNPRYQVTQFGKPVTLSCSQTLNHNVMYWYQQKSSQAPKLLFHYYDKDFNNEADTPDNFQSRRPNTSFCFLDIRSPGLGDTAMYLCATSRGQVNEQFFGPGTRLTVL.

This sequence joins TRBV6-5 and TRBJ1-2, with a possible D match to TRBD1 (5 bases). V gave up 6 bases and J gave up 6 bases, with 17 bases separating them. CDR1 MNHEY and CDR2 SVGAGI come from the germline V gene. CDR3 size: 14 residues. DNA for the CDR3: TGTGCCAGCAGAAGCGGGGGGAACCCAAATGGCTACACCTTC. Translated: CASRSGGNPNGYTF.

This chain joins TRBV13 and TRBJ1-2, with 7 nucleotides matching TRBD1. Looked up from germline, CDR1 is PRHDT and CDR2 is FYEKMQ (reference sequence). The CDR3 length is 15 residues. The trim removed 5 bases at V and 2 bases at J, leaving 8 bases unmatched. The DNA for the CDR3 is TGTGCCAGCAGCCAGACAGGGTCGGTGAACTATGGCTACACCTTC. Translating gives CASSQTGSVNYGYTF.

Worth noting for this clone: In the same sample, other DNA sequences code for this CDR3. The chain couples TRBV18 to TRBJ2-7, with 9 positions matching TRBD1. The germline gives CDR1 KGHSH, CDR2 LQKENI. The ends lost 3 bases at V and 4 bases at J; junction bases unmatched: 4. The CDR3 is 14 amino acids. The CDR3 sequence is CASSPGQGPYEQYF. The CDR3 coding sequence is TGTGCCAGCTCACCTGGACAGGGGCCTTACGAGCAGTACTTC.

V and J are TRBV7-9 and TRBJ2-2, with D tentatively TRBD1 (6 bases). The germline gives CDR1 SEHNR, CDR2 FQNEAQ (reference sequence). The CDR3 loop spans 15 amino acids. The V end lost 4 bases, the J end lost 7 bases, and 16 bases lay between the germline ends. CDR3 residues: CASSSPSQGFGELFF. The CDR3 region has the DNA TGTGCCAGCAGCTCCCCATCACAGGGATTCGGGGAGCTGTTTTTT.

This chain connects TRBV2 to TRBJ2-1; a possible D gene is TRBD1 (6 bases). V lost 3 bases, J lost 4 bases, and 13 bases lay in between. Germline CDR1 reads SNHLY; CDR2 reads FYNNEI. This CDR3 contains 15 residues. CDR3 amino acids: CASSEDSWGYNEQFF. CDR3 DNA sequence: TGTGCCAGCAGTGAGGACAGCTGGGGATACAATGAGCAGTTCTTC. Full variable domain (rest looked up from reference TRBV2 and TRBJ2-1): EPEVTQTPSHQVTQMGQEVILRCVPISNHLYFYWYRQILGQKVEFLVSFYNNEISEKSEIFDDQFSVERPDGSNFTLKIRSTKLEDSAMYFCASSEDSWGYNEQFFGPGTRLTVL.

The V call is TRBV12-3 or TRBV12-4, the J call TRBJ2-1, with D possibly matching TRBD2 (6 bases). V lost 6 bases and J 7 bases, leaving 10 bases between the germline ends. This CDR3 contains 12 residues. The CDR3 DNA is TGTGCCAGCAGACGTAGCGGAAATGAGCAGTTCTTC. As protein: CASRRSGNEQFF.

This clone was found once. The rearrangement joins TRBV29-1 to TRBJ1-2; TRBD1 aligns across 9 bases. V gave up 5 bases and J gave up 8 bases; unmatched junction bases: 9. Per the germline V gene, CDR1 is SQVTM and CDR2 is ANQGSEA. This CDR3 comprises 13 residues. In nucleotides, the CDR3 is TGCAGCGTTTCTCCGGGACAGGGAAGAGGCTACACCTTC. This encodes CSVSPGQGRGYTF. The variable domain in full, with the rest retrieved from reference TRBV29-1 and TRBJ1-2, is SAVISQKPSRDICQRGTSLTIQCQVDSQVTMMFWYRQQPGQSLTLIATANQGSEATYESGFVIDKFPISRPNLTFSTLTVSNMSPEDSSIYLCSVSPGQGRGYTFGSGTRLTVV.

The chain uses TRBV5-1 and TRBJ2-7; 9 nucleotides agree with TRBD2. This CDR3 comprises 17 residues. With V trimmed by 4 bases and J by 2 bases, 13 bases remained unmatched. In germline, CDR1 is SGHRS, CDR2 YFSETQ. In DNA form, the CDR3 reads TGCGCCAGCAGCGCGGTTAGCGGGGGCCAATTTCCCTACGAGCAGTACTTC. Protein product: CASSAVSGGQFPYEQYF.

The J gene is TRBJ2-1, the V gene TRBV5-6; 9 positions match TRBD2. The ends lost 1 base at V and 7 bases at J; junction bases unmatched: 6. This CDR3 has 15 amino acids. From germline, CDR1 is SGHDT and CDR2 YYEEEE. The CDR3 DNA reads as TGTGCCAGCAGCTTGTACCCTAGCGGGGTAAATGAGCAGTTCTTC. It is translated as CASSLYPSGVNEQFF.

The chain joins TRBV5-6 to TRBJ1-2, with D possibly TRBD1 on 6 matching bases. Between the trimmed V and J ends, which lost 3 bases and 6 bases, there was a span of 15 bases. Germline V gene data show CDR1 as SGHDT and CDR2 as YYEEEE. There are 14 residues in the CDR3. In nucleotides, the CDR3 is TGTGCCAGCAGCTCCCCATCCAGGGGCGATGGCTACACCTTC. The encoded protein is CASSSPSRGDGYTF.

The chain recombines TRBV14 with TRBJ2-3; 8 nucleotides match TRBD2. The CDR3 runs to 18 residues. Unmatched junction bases numbered 11, after V lost 1 base and J lost 2 bases. Germline values: CDR1 SGHDN, CDR2 FVKESK. CDR3 DNA: TGTGCCAGCAGCCAAGGGAGACACGGGGGGGCCAACACAGATACGCAGTATTTT. This encodes CASSQGRHGGANTDTQYF.

The V call is TRBV24-1, the J call TRBJ2-3; D gene uncertain. Trimming removed 9 bases at V and 0 bases at J, with 6 bases between. The CDR3 contains 12 residues. CDR1 is KGHDR, CDR2 SFDVKD, per germline. CDR3 in amino acids: CATSFSTDTQYF. The CDR3 nucleotides are TGTGCCACCTCGTTTAGCACAGATACGCAGTATTTT.

The chain combines TRBV30 with TRBJ2-6; possibly TRBD2 for D (5 bases). V was pared by 3 bases and J by 0 bases, with 9 bases between. This CDR3 comprises 15 residues. CDR1 GTSNPN and CDR2 SVGIG come from the germline V gene (reference sequence). The CDR3, as DNA: TGTGCCTGGAGCTACGGGGTCTCTGGGGCCAACGTCCTGACTTTC. Residues: CAWSYGVSGANVLTF.

Notes on this clone: Relative to the germline gene, one junction end is altered; a read error may explain this. The gene calls are TRBV7-7 and TRBJ1-4; no clear D. The germline gives CDR1 SSHAT, CDR2 FNYEAQ (reference sequence). This CDR3 has 15 amino acids. This chain's CDR3 is CASSPGVGTNEKLFF. The CDR3 region has the DNA TGTGCTAGCAGTCCAGGTGTAGGCACTAATGAAAAACTGTTTTTT.

This sequence joins TRBV7-9 and TRBJ2-7; 8 nucleotides match TRBD1. Per germline, CDR1 SEHNR and CDR2 FQNEAQ (reference sequence). The CDR3 is 15 amino acids. V was pared by 6 bases and J by 4 bases, with 11 bases of the junction left unmatched. The CDR3 sequence: CASSLWGTGGYEQYF. DNA for the CDR3: TGTGCCAGCAGTTTATGGGGGACAGGCGGTTACGAGCAGTACTTC.

The chain combines TRBV10-3 with TRBJ2-7; 14 bases are a match to TRBD2. J gave up 8 bases and V 2 bases, and 5 bases lay outside the gene matches. Germline V CDR1 and CDR2: ENHRY, SYGVKD. CDR3 length: 15 residues. The CDR3 bases are TGTGCCATCAGTGAGGGACTAGCGGGGGGCGTTAAGCAGTACTTC. Translating gives CAISEGLAGGVKQYF.

The rearrangement links TRBV11-2 to TRBJ1-3, with a weak D call TRBD1 (6 bases). CDR1 SGHAT and CDR2 FQNNGV come from the germline V gene. With 5 bases removed from V and 0 bases from J, the gap between germline ends came to 14 bases. The CDR3 has 16 residues. The CDR3: CASSLRQENSGNTIYF. The CDR3 DNA reads as TGTGCCAGCAGCCTACGACAGGAAAACTCTGGAAACACCATATATTTT.

This chain's CDR3 is CASSVAGRGREGGELFF. Here the CDR3 DNA reads TGTGCCAGCAGCGTAGCGGGAAGGGGGCGCGAGGGCGGGGAGCTGTTTTTT. V usage is TRBV9 and J usage is TRBJ2-2; 7 positions match TRBD1. Trimming cost V 0 bases and J 7 bases; bases outside gene matches: 12. Germline assignment: CDR1 SGDLS and CDR2 YYNGEE. The CDR3 length is 17 residues. The variable domain in full, with the rest retrieved from reference TRBV9 and TRBJ2-2, is DSGVTQTPKHLITATGQRVTLRCSPRSGDLSVYWYQQSLDQGLQFLIQYYNGEERAKGNILERFSAQQFPDLHSELNLSSLELGDSALYFCASSVAGRGREGGELFFGEGSRLTVL.

The gene calls are TRBV25-1 and TRBJ1-5; 8 bases align to TRBD1. V was clipped by 4 bases and J by 6 bases; unmatched bases: 8. Germline-derived CDR1 and CDR2 are MGHDK and SYGVNS. The CDR3 has 15 residues. The DNA for the CDR3 is TGTGCCAGCAGTGCCTGGGACAGGATGAGTCAGCCCCAGCATTTT. This codes for CASSAWDRMSQPQHF.

The CDR3 nucleotides read TGTGCTAGTGGTTTGAACCTCCGTTTGGGGGGCGAGCAGTACTTC. This sequence encodes CASGLNLRLGGEQYF. V usage is TRBV12-5 and J usage is TRBJ2-7, with TRBD2 as a possible D gene (6 bases). The germline gives CDR1 LGHNT, CDR2 FRNRAP. The CDR3 covers 15 residues. Trimming cost V 2 bases and J 6 bases, with 17 bases left between them.

The chain links TRBV4-2 to TRBJ1-1; weak D call: TRBD1 (5 bases). V dropped 1 base and J dropped 4 bases, with 16 bases sitting between them. From germline, CDR1 is LGHNA and CDR2 YNFKEQ. The CDR3 has 16 residues. The CDR3 region is CASSQATAAGGTEAFF. Here the CDR3 DNA reads TGTGCCAGCAGCCAAGCCACAGCGGCGGGGGGCACTGAAGCTTTCTTT.

This clone was detected a few times. J is TRBJ2-7 and V is TRBV7-2; the match to TRBD2 covers 10 bases. CDR1 and CDR2 from the germline V gene are SGHTA and FQGNSA. V dropped 2 bases and J dropped 3; count of bases not matched to a gene: 4. CDR3 length equals 15 residues. The CDR3 reads CASSLYLAGDYEQYF. CDR3 coding DNA: TGTGCCAGCAGCTTATACCTAGCGGGGGACTACGAGCAGTACTTC.

The chain employs TRBV2 and TRBJ1-1, with TRBD1 identical over 9 bases. Losses at the gene ends were 6 bases for V and 7 bases for J; bases not matched to a gene: 6. The CDR3 length is 13 residues. Germline V CDR1 and CDR2: SNHLY, FYNNEI. The CDR3 nucleotides read TGTGCCAGCAGCCAGGGACAGGGACTTGAAGCTTTCTTT. It translates to CASSQGQGLEAFF. Full variable domain (outside the CDR3, taken from reference TRBV2 and TRBJ1-1): EPEVTQTPSHQVTQMGQEVILRCVPISNHLYFYWYRQILGQKVEFLVSFYNNEISEKSEIFDDQFSVERPDGSNFTLKIRSTKLEDSAMYFCASSQGQGLEAFFGQGTRLTVV.